This passage covers 24 T cell receptor beta chains from one sample sequenced in a study of shared clonotypes between healthy human individuals. Assay: immunoSEQ multiplex PCR; the TCRdb copy retains only in-frame clones and omits some. There are around 2.1 million clones in the sample; 90% to 95% occur only once, and 1.5% to 2% lies in the top ten. CD45RO negativity and positive selection for CCR7 defined naive CD8 cells, a population that excluded terminally differentiated effector memory CD45RA+ cells. Sequencing used naive CD8+ T cells from PBMCs. These receptors were taken from a man between 18 and 35 years old in good health. Some clones in this sample may be carry-over from other donors' samples.

The J gene is TRBJ2-1, the V gene TRBV4-1; TRBD2 agrees at 9 bases. Trimming at V came to 4 bases and at J to 9 bases, leaving 13 bases not matched to a gene. Germline V gene data show CDR1 as MGHRA and CDR2 as YSYEKL. The CDR3 covers 16 residues. This chain's CDR3 is CASSLSGRPSGGEQFF. Here the CDR3 DNA reads TGCGCCAGCAGCCTAAGCGGGAGGCCCTCGGGGGGTGAGCAGTTCTTC.

The gene calls are TRBV19 and TRBJ1-2; D possibly corresponds to TRBD1 (6 bases). The CDR3 runs 15 residues. Germline CDR1 is LNHDA and CDR2 is SQIVND (reference sequence). Between the trimmed V and J ends, which lost 5 bases and 7 bases, there was a span of 20 bases. CDR3 amino acids: CASSFTGWGSVGYTF. DNA of the CDR3: TGTGCCAGTAGTTTTACAGGGTGGGGCTCCGTTGGCTACACCTTC.

The V and J genes are TRBV13 and TRBJ2-2; no reliable D call. The CDR3 is 14 amino acids. V was pared by 5 bases and J by 6 bases, with 13 bases between. CDR1 is PRHDT and CDR2 is FYEKMQ in the germline V gene (reference sequence). The CDR3 loop reads CASSTRPRSGELFF. The CDR3 DNA reads as TGTGCCAGCAGCACGAGGCCTAGATCCGGGGAGCTGTTTTTT.

V and J are TRBV7-2 and TRBJ1-3, with D hard to call. V lost 5 bases and J 4 bases, leaving 12 bases between the germline ends. The CDR3 spans 14 residues. Germline-derived CDR1 and CDR2 are SGHTA and FQGNSA. The CDR3 DNA reads as TGTGCCAGCAGCCCGAATACGAGAGGAAACACCATATATTTT. Protein: CASSPNTRGNTIYF.

The V and J genes are TRBV27 and TRBJ2-2; 7 bases are a match to TRBD2. This CDR3 spans 16 amino acids. With V trimmed by 4 bases and J by 0 bases, 5 bases remained unmatched. Germline CDR1 MNHEY, CDR2 SMNVEV (reference sequence). In DNA form, the CDR3 reads TGTGCCAGCAGTTCCGGGGACTATGCGAACACCGGGGAGCTGTTTTTT. Translating gives CASSSGDYANTGELFF.

The chain has TRBV27 and TRBJ1-4, with 8 bases lining up with TRBD1. The V gene's germline CDR1 is MNHEY and CDR2 SMNVEV (reference sequence). V trimming: 10 bases; J trimming: 8 bases; junction bases outside the gene matches: 15. This CDR3 region has 15 residues. The CDR3 sequence: CATSSHRGREEKLFF. CDR3 coding DNA: TGTGCCACCTCGAGTCACAGGGGGAGAGAGGAAAAACTGTTTTTT.

The rearrangement links TRBV9 to TRBJ2-1; TRBD1 agrees at 7 bases. Germline loops: CDR1 SGDLS, CDR2 YYNGEE. V trimming: 0 bases; J trimming: 4 bases; junction bases outside the gene matches: 4. There are 15 residues in the CDR3. The CDR3 is CASSVVEDRYNEQFF. CDR3 nucleotides: TGTGCCAGCAGCGTAGTGGAGGACAGGTACAATGAGCAGTTCTTC. The whole variable domain, remainder taken from reference TRBV9 and TRBJ2-1, is DSGVTQTPKHLITATGQRVTLRCSPRSGDLSVYWYQQSLDQGLQFLIQYYNGEERAKGNILERFSAQQFPDLHSELNLSSLELGDSALYFCASSVVEDRYNEQFFGPGTRLTVL.

This chain uses TRBV19 with TRBJ1-2, with D hard to call. Trimming took off 3 bases at V and 1 base at J, with 6 bases between the two ends. The CDR3 loop spans 13 amino acids. Germline V gene sequence: CDR1 LNHDA, CDR2 SQIVND (reference sequence). The CDR3 sequence is CASSMVVNYGYTF. CDR3 in DNA: TGTGCCAGTAGTATGGTAGTTAACTATGGCTACACCTTC. The full variable domain, rest sourced from reference TRBV19 and TRBJ1-2, is DGGITQSPKYLFRKEGQNVTLSCEQNLNHDAMYWYRQDPGQGLRLIYYSQIVNDFQKGDIAEGYSVSREKKESFPLTVTSAQKNPTAFYLCASSMVVNYGYTFGSGTRLTVV.

The chain recombines TRBV29-1 with TRBJ2-7, with TRBD1 matching over 7 bases. The CDR3 is 15 amino acids. V was clipped by 1 base and J by 0 bases; unmatched bases: 6. Germline V CDR1 and CDR2: SQVTM, ANQGSEA. This chain's CDR3 is CSVEARDSHSYEQYF. The CDR3, as DNA: TGCAGCGTTGAAGCTCGGGACAGTCACTCCTACGAGCAGTACTTC.

The chain joins TRBV18 to TRBJ1-1, with D unresolved. The CDR3 is made up of 15 amino acids. With 6 bases removed from V and 4 bases from J, the gap between germline ends came to 18 bases. Germline lookup yields CDR1 KGHSH and CDR2 LQKENI. CDR3 sequence: CASSRDPGWSTEAFF. CDR3 sequence (DNA): TGTGCCAGCTCCCGAGACCCCGGGTGGAGCACTGAAGCTTTCTTT.

The rearrangement joins TRBV7-3 to TRBJ2-5; D gene uncertain. The CDR3 loop spans 13 amino acids. Trimming took off 4 bases at V and 7 bases at J, with 13 bases between the two ends. Germline CDR1 reads SGHTA; CDR2 reads FQGTGA. CDR3 sequence (DNA): TGTGCCAGCAGCTCAGGTCCCTCAGGGACCCAGTACTTC. Translating gives CASSSGPSGTQYF.

The gene calls are TRBV7-9 and TRBJ2-1; 8 bases agree with TRBD1. CDR3 length: 14 amino acids. Germline V gene sequence: CDR1 SEHNR, CDR2 FQNEAQ (reference sequence). J was trimmed by 6 bases and V by 8 bases; bases with no gene match: 9. DNA for the CDR3: TGTGCCAGCTTAGGGCAGGGGGCGTTCAATGAGCAGTTCTTC. It encodes CASLGQGAFNEQFF.

DNA of the CDR3: TGTGCCAGCAGCCAAATTCGAGAGGGGTCCCCTGAAGCTTTCTTT. Residues: CASSQIREGSPEAFF. The chain links TRBV4-2 to TRBJ1-1, with D perhaps matching TRBD1 (5 bases). The CDR3 is 15 amino acids. Trimming took off 2 bases at V and 6 bases at J, with 16 bases between the two ends. Germline V gives CDR1 LGHNA, CDR2 YNFKEQ.

The rearrangement links TRBV5-4 to TRBJ2-2; possibly TRBD1 for D (6 bases). The germline gives CDR1 SGHNT, CDR2 YYREEE (reference sequence). The CDR3 runs to 14 residues. Trimming took 2 bases from V and 3 from J, leaving 8 bases between them. The CDR3 region is CASSLDRYTGELFF. CDR3 sequence (DNA): TGTGCCAGCAGCTTAGACAGGTACACCGGGGAGCTGTTTTTT.

The chain has TRBV6-6 and TRBJ2-1; a possible D gene is TRBD2 (6 bases). The length of the CDR3 is 14 residues. Trimming took 1 base from V and 5 from J, leaving 9 bases between them. Germline assignment: CDR1 MNHNY and CDR2 SVGAGI (reference sequence). The CDR3 sequence: CASSYWGTHNEQFF. DNA for the CDR3: TGTGCCAGCAGTTACTGGGGGACTCACAATGAGCAGTTCTTC.

The chain joins TRBV19 to TRBJ1-1, with a tentative D call TRBD1 (5 bases). Germline CDR1 and CDR2: LNHDA and SQIVND (reference sequence). This CDR3 has 12 amino acids. V was clipped by 9 bases and J by 5 bases, with 13 bases between them. The CDR3 DNA sequence: TGTGCCAGCGTGGGGGGGAGGACTGAAGCTTTCTTT. It translates to CASVGGRTEAFF.

V usage is TRBV7-3 and J usage is TRBJ2-1; 9 bases line up with TRBD2. Germline V CDR1 and CDR2: SGHTA, FQGTGA. The CDR3 is 15 amino acids. Trimming at V came to 2 bases and at J to 5 bases, leaving 4 bases not matched to a gene. CDR3: CASSLVREGHNEQFF. CDR3 in DNA: TGTGCCAGCAGCTTAGTGCGGGAGGGACACAATGAGCAGTTCTTC.

J is TRBJ2-3 and V is TRBV27, with unresolved D. With 5 bases removed from V and 5 bases from J, the gap between germline ends came to 23 bases. The CDR3 has 17 residues. Germline V CDR1 and CDR2: MNHEY, SMNVEV (reference sequence). DNA for the CDR3: TGTGCCAGCAGTACGACTCCGAAGCGAGGCGGCGTAGATACGCAGTATTTT. This codes for CASSTTPKRGGVDTQYF.

The chain uses TRBV18 and TRBJ1-1, with a possible D match to TRBD1 (6 bases). This CDR3 is built from 13 residues. Trimming took off 8 bases at V and 8 bases at J, with 18 bases between the two ends. From germline, CDR1 is KGHSH and CDR2 LQKENI. CDR3 in DNA: TGTGCCAGCAGAAGGACAGACCCACGGGAAGCTTTCTTT. This codes for CASRRTDPREAFF.

The chain joins TRBV19 to TRBJ1-5, with 8 bases aligning to TRBD1. The CDR3 contains 14 residues. The germline V gene has CDR1 LNHDA and CDR2 SQIVND (reference sequence). V was pared by 4 bases and J by 5 bases, with 4 bases of the junction left unmatched. The CDR3 loop is CASSSTGGHQPQHF. CDR3 DNA sequence: TGTGCCAGTAGTAGTACAGGGGGGCATCAGCCCCAGCATTTT.

This rearrangement joins TRBV19 to TRBJ2-4; D is unclear. This CDR3 is built from 13 residues. V lost 6 bases and J 0 bases, leaving 6 bases between the germline ends. The V gene's germline CDR1 is LNHDA and CDR2 SQIVND (reference sequence). The CDR3 spells CASSTIAKNIQYF. CDR3 nucleotide sequence: TGTGCCAGTAGCACAATAGCCAAAAACATTCAGTACTTC.

The gene calls are TRBV18 and TRBJ2-7, with 8 bases identical to TRBD2. Germline assignment: CDR1 KGHSH and CDR2 LQKENI. The CDR3 is 14 residues long. The ends lost 6 bases at V and 5 bases at J; junction bases unmatched: 9. Here the CDR3 DNA reads TGTGCCAGCTCCGGGGAGCGGGAGCTTGACGAGCAGTACTTC. It yields the protein CASSGERELDEQYF. Full variable domain (remainder filled in from reference TRBV18 and TRBJ2-7): NAGVMQNPRHLVRRRGQEARLRCSPMKGHSHVYWYRQLPEEGLKFMVYLQKENIIDESGMPKERFSAEFPKEGPSILRIQQVVRGDSAAYFCASSGERELDEQYFGPGTRLTVT.

This chain connects TRBV13 to TRBJ2-1; 7 bases align to TRBD1. J was trimmed by 8 bases and V by 4 bases; bases with no gene match: 5. The germline gives CDR1 PRHDT, CDR2 FYEKMQ (reference sequence). CDR3 size: 13 residues. In DNA form, the CDR3 reads TGTGCCAGCAGCTACACAGGGGAGTATGAGCAGTTCTTC. Translating gives CASSYTGEYEQFF.

V gene TRBV6-1 combines with J gene TRBJ1-5; D gene unclear. This CDR3 contains 16 residues. The V gene's germline CDR1 is MNHNS and CDR2 SASEGT. Trimming removed 2 bases from V and 3 bases from J, with 14 bases in between. CDR3 sequence reads: CASSELVETYNQPQHF. The CDR3, as DNA: TGTGCCAGCAGTGAATTGGTGGAAACCTACAATCAGCCCCAGCATTTT.